These T cell receptor beta chains were read from a single sample in a study of cytomegalovirus exposure and HLA in healthy donors. Assay used: immunoSEQ multiplex PCR; TCRdb lists only in-frame clones, some missing. The repertoire consists of under 250,000 clones, with roughly 84% occurring once and the leading ten covering approximately 2%. Sequencing input: PBMCs. Receptors originate from a young woman in good health and CMV-seropositive. Both conserved end residues are trimmed from each CDR3. The size field is filled for only some rows; it gives once, few, many or a size class.

v_gene,abundance,CDR3aa
TRBV6-5,-,ASSWTGETF
TRBV30,-,AWSEIPGGSYNEQF
TRBV25-1,-,ASLGPGPGEQY
TRBV5-6,-,ASSISSWSAF
TRBV5-1,-,ASSLGLSTDTQY
TRBV4-1,-,ASSQDPQGSLPQY
TRBV5-1,-,ASSALRDRVRINTGELF
TRBV6-1,once,ASSEAMSTDTQY
TRBV7-9,-,ASSFGQGIPYYGYT
TRBV9,-,ASSVASGGGEAF
TRBV27,-,ASSFLAGVYEQY